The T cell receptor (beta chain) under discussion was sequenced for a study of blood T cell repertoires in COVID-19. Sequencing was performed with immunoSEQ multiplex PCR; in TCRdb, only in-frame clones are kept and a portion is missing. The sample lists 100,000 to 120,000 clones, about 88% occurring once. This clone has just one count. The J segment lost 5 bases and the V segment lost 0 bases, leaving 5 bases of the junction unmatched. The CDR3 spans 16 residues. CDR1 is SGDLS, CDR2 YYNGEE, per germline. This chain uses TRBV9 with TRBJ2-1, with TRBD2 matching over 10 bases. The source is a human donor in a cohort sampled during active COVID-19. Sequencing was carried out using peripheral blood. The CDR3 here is CASSVEVAGGNNEQFF. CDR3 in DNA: TGTGCCAGCAGCGTAGAGGTAGCGGGAGGTAACAATGAGCAGTTCTTC.